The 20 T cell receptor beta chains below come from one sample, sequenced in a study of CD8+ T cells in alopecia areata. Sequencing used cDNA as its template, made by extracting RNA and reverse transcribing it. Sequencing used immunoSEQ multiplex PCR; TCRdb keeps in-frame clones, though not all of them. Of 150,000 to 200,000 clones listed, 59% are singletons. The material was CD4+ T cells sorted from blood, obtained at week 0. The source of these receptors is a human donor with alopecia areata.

CDR3 sequence (DNA): TGTGCCAGCTCACCCCCCGGGACAGGGGGCCTCGAGCAGTACTTC. Translated, it gives CASSPPGTGGLEQYF. The V gene is TRBV18, the J gene TRBJ2-7, with 12 nucleotides matching TRBD1. The trim removed 3 bases at V and 6 bases at J, leaving 6 bases unmatched. Germline V gene sequence: CDR1 KGHSH, CDR2 LQKENI. CDR3 length equals 15 residues.

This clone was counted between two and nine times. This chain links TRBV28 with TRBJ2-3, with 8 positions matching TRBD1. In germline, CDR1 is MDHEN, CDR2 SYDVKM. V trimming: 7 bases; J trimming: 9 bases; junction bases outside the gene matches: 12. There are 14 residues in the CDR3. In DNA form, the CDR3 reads TGTGCCAGCAACGGACAGGGCGCCACTAGGACGCAGTATTTT. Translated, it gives CASNGQGATRTQYF.

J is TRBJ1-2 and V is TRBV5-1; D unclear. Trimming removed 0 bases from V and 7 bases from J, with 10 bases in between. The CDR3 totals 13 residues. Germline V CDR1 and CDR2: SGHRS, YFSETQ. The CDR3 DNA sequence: TGCGCCAGCAGCTTGGAGGCCGGTGGTGGCTACACCTTC. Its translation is CASSLEAGGGYTF.

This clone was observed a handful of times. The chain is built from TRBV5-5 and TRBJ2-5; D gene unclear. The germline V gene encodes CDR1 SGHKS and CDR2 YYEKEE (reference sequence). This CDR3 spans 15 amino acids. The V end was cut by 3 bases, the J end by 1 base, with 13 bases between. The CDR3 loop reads CASSSGLTVQETQYF. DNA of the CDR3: TGTGCCAGCAGCTCCGGGCTGACGGTCCAAGAGACCCAGTACTTC.

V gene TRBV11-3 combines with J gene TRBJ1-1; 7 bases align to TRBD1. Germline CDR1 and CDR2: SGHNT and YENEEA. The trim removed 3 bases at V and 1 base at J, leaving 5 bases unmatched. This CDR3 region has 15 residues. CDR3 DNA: TGTGCCAGCAGCTTGGGGGACAGTCGGAACACTGAAGCTTTCTTT. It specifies CASSLGDSRNTEAFF.

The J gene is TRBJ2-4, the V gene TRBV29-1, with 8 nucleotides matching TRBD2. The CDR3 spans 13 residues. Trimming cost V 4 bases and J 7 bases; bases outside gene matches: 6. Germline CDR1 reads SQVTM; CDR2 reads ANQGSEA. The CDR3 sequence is CSVAGGAGNIQYF. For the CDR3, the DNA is TGCAGCGTTGCGGGGGGGGCCGGGAACATTCAGTACTTC.

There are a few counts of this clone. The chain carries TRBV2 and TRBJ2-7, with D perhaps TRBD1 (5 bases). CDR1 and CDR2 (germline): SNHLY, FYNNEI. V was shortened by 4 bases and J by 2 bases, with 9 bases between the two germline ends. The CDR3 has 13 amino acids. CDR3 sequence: CASSVGPTYEQYF. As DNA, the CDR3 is TGTGCCAGCAGTGTGGGGCCCACCTACGAGCAGTACTTC.

The CDR3 region is CSVTRQENTEAFF. CDR3 nucleotide sequence: TGCAGCGTGACCCGACAGGAGAACACTGAAGCTTTCTTT. The genes are TRBV29-1 and TRBJ1-1, with TRBD1 as a possible D gene (6 bases). Trimming took off 6 bases at V and 1 base at J, with 12 bases between the two ends. Germline CDR1 reads SQVTM; CDR2 reads ANQGSEA. The CDR3 loop spans 13 amino acids.

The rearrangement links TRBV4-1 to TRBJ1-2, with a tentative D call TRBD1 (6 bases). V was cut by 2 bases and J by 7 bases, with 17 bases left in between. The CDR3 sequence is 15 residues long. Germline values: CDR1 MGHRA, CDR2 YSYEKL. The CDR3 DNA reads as TGCGCCAGCAGCCAAACCCAAGCAGGGGTTGGTGGCTACACCTTC. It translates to CASSQTQAGVGGYTF.

DNA for the CDR3: TGTGCCAGCAGCGTCGACAGGAGCGGCTACACCTTC. Translated, it gives CASSVDRSGYTF. This chain uses TRBV2 with TRBJ1-2; D may be TRBD1 (6 bases). The CDR3 is made up of 12 amino acids. Between the trimmed V and J ends, which lost 6 bases and 8 bases, there was a span of 13 bases. The V gene's germline CDR1 is SNHLY and CDR2 FYNNEI.

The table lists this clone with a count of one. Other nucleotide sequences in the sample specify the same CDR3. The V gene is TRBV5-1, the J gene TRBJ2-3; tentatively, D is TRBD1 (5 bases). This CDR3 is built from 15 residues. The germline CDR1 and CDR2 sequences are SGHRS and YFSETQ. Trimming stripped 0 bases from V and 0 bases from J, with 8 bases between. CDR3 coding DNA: TGCGCCAGCAGCTTGGCAGGGAAAAGCACAGATACGCAGTATTTT. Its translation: CASSLAGKSTDTQYF. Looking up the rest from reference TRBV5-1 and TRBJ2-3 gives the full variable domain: KAGVTQTPRYLIKTRGQQVTLSCSPISGHRSVSWYQQTPGQGLQFLFEYFSETQRNKGNFPGRFSGRQFSNSRSEMNVSTLELGDSALYLCASSLAGKSTDTQYFGPGTRLTVL.

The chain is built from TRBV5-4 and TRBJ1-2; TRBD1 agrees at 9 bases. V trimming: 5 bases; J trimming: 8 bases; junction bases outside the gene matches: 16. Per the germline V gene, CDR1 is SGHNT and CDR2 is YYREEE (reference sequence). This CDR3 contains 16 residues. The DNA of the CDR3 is TGTGCCAGCAGTCCCGAGGGGGGACAGGGAGTTAAAGGCTACACCTTC. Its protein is CASSPEGGQGVKGYTF.

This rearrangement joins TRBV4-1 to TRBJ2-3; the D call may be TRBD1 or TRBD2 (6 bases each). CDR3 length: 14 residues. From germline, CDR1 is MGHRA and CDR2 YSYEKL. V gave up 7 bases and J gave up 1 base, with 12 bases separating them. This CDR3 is CASKQGGGTDTQYF. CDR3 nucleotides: TGCGCCAGCAAACAGGGAGGAGGCACAGATACGCAGTATTTT.

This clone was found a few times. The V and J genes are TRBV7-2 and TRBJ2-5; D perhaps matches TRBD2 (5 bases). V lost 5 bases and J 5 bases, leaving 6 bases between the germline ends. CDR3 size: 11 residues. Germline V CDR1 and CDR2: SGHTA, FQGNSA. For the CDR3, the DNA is TGTGCCAGCAGCCGAGGGGAGACCCAGTACTTC. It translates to CASSRGETQYF.

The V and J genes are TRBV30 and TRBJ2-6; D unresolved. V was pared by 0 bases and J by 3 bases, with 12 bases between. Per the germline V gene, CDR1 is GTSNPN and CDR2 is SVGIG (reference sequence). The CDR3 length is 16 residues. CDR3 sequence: CAWSVQWGSGANVLTF. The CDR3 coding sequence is TGTGCCTGGAGTGTACAATGGGGAAGTGGGGCCAACGTCCTGACTTTC.

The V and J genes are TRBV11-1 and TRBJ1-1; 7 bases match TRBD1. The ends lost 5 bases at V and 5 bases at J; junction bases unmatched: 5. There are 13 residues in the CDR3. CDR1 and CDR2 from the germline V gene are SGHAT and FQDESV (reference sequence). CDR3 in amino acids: CASSQGEGTEAFF. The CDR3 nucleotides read TGTGCCAGCAGCCAGGGGGAGGGGACTGAAGCTTTCTTT.

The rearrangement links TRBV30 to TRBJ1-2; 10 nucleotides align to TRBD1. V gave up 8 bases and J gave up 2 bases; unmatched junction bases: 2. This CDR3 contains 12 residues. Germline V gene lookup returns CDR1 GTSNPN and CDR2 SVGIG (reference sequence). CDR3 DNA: TGTGCCGGGACAGGGGCGAACTATGGCTACACCTTC. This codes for CAGTGANYGYTF.

The CDR3 spells CASSSKEETEAFF. The CDR3, as DNA: TGTGCCAGCTCATCAAAAGAGGAGACTGAAGCTTTCTTT. This chain joins TRBV18 and TRBJ1-1; D unclear. The V and J ends lost 5 bases and 5 bases respectively, with 12 bases between them. Germline V gives CDR1 KGHSH, CDR2 LQKENI. The CDR3 spans 13 residues.

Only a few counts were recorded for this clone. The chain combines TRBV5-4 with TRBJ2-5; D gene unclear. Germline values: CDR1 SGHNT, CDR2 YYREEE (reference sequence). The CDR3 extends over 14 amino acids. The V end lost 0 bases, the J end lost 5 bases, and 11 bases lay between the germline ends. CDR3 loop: CASSLGGQVETQYF. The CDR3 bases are TGTGCCAGCAGCTTGGGAGGTCAAGTGGAGACCCAGTACTTC.

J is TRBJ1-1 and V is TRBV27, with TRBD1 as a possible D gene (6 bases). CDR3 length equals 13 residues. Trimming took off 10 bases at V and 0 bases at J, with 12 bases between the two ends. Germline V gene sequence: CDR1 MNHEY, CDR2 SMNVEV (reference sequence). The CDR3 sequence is CATQDSMNTEAFF. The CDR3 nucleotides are TGTGCCACCCAGGACAGCATGAACACTGAAGCTTTCTTT.